This TCR beta chain derives from a study of cytomegalovirus exposure and HLA in healthy donors. Background on the study: Early released data had tens of millions of unique TCRs, all coming from HLA-typed donors.

Study-wide results and limits: Specific recognition of CMV antigens was confirmed in vitro for three chains (all CMV-associated). There was a cluster of highly shared sequence variants that was likely a sequencing artifact. TCR beta sequences reportedly predicted the HLA-A and HLA-B alleles of most subjects accurately.

PCR used 60 Vbeta primers and 13 Jbeta primers. The assay was immunoSEQ multiplex PCR, and TCRdb's table has in-frame clones only and misses some. Seen in this sample are about 210,000 clones; the ten most common clones hold roughly 0.89%. On this clone: What it binds is not known.

Germline V gene data show CDR1 as LNHNV and CDR2 as YYDKDF (reference sequence). The length of the CDR3 is 17 residues. The V gene end was trimmed by 1 base and the J gene end by 6 bases; junction bases not matched to a gene: 6. Sequencing input: PBMCs. The TCR sequence derives from a woman aged 25 to 39 in good health and CMV-seropositive. The rearrangement links TRBV15 to TRBJ2-3; TRBD2 agrees at 14 bases. The CDR3 DNA is TGTGCCACCAGCAGAGGAGGACTAGCGGGAGGTGGGGATACGCAGTATTTT. Translation gives CATSRGGLAGGGDTQYF. Filled out from reference TRBV15 and TRBJ2-3, the complete variable domain reads DAMVIQNPRYQVTQFGKPVTLSCSQTLNHNVMYWYQQKSSQAPKLLFHYYDKDFNNEADTPDNFQSRRPNTSFCFLDIRSPGLGDTAMYLCATSRGGLAGGGDTQYFGPGTRLTVL.